The T cell receptor (beta chain) described here comes from a study of human T cells and chemical hapten exposure. Overall study context: Small pooled library volume differences mainly caused per-sample TCR yield variation.

The table lists this clonotype with a few counts. Time point: patch test 3, about 24 weeks after DPC sensitization. The treatment: therapeutic diphenylcyclopropenone sensitization with weekly scalp DPC. Every patch test was put on after a blood sample was taken. MiXCR, run by TCRdb on the RACE reads, gives a single entry per CDR3 protein. The sample has some 96,000 distinct CDR3 sequences, 25% to 35% seen once. CDR3 size: 15 residues. Germline CDR1 and CDR2: MNHEY and SVGAGI. The V and J ends lost 2 bases and 8 bases respectively, with 13 bases between them. The genes are TRBV6-5 and TRBJ1-6; D not resolved. The specimen comprised whole blood, sampled in connection with sensitization to the hapten diphenylcyclopropenone (DPC). This sequence originates from a man aged 40-55 years with alopecia areata. Some clones in this sample may be carry-over from other donors' samples. As DNA, the CDR3 is TGTGCCAGCAGTTACGGGGATATACGATATTCACCCCTCCACTTT. Its translation is CASSYGDIRYSPLHF.